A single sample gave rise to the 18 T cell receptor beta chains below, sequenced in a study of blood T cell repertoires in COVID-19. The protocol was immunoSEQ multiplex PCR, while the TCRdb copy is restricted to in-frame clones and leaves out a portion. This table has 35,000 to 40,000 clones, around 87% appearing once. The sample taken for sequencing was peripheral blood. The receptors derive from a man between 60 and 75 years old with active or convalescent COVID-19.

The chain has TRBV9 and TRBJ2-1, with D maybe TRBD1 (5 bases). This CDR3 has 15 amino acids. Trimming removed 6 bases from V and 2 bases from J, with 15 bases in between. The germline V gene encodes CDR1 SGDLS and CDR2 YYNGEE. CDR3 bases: TGTGCCAGCACTAATGGGGCGGTCCCCTACAATGAGCAGTTCTTC. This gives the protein CASTNGAVPYNEQFF.

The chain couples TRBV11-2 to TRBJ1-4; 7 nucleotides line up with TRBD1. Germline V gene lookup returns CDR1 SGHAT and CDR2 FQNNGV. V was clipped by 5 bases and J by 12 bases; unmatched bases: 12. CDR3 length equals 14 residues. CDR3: CASSPGQARMELFF. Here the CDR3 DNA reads TGTGCCAGCAGCCCTGGACAGGCTAGGATGGAACTGTTTTTT. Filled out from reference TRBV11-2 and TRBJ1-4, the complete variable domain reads EAGVAQSPRYKIIEKRQSVAFWCNPISGHATLYWYQQILGQGPKLLIQFQNNGVVDDSQLPKDRFSAERLKGVDSTLKIQPAKLEDSAVYLCASSPGQARMELFFGSGTQLSVL.

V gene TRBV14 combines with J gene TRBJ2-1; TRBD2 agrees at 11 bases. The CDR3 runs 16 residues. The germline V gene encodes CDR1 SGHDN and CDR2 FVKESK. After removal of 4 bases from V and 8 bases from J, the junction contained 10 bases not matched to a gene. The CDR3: CASSPLSGRALDEQFF. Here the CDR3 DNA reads TGTGCCAGCAGCCCTCTTAGCGGGAGGGCTCTCGATGAGCAGTTCTTC.

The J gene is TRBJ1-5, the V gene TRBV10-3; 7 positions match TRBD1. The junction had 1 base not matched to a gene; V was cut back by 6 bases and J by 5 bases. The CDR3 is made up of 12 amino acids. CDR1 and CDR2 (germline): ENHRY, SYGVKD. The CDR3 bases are TGTGCCATCAGGCAGGGGGATCAGCCCCAGCATTTT. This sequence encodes CAIRQGDQPQHF.

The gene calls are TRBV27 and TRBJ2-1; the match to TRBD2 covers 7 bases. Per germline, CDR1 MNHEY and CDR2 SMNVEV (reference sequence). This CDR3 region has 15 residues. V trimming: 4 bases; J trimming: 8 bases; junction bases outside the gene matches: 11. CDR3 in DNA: TGTGCCAGCAGTTCGGAGAGGATGGGGAGGGATGAGCAGTTCTTC. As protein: CASSSERMGRDEQFF.

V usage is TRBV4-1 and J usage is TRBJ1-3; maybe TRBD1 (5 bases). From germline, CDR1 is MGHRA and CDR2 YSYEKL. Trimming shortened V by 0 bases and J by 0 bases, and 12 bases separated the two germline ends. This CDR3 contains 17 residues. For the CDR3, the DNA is TGCGCCAGCAGCCAAGAGGGGCAACATCTCTCTGGAAACACCATATATTTT. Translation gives CASSQEGQHLSGNTIYF.

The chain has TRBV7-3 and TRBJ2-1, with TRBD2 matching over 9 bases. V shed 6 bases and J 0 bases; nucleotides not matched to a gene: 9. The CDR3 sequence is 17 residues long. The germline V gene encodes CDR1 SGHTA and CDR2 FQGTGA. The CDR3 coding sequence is TGTGCCAGCAGTTTCGGACTAGCGAAGTTCTCCTACAATGAGCAGTTCTTC. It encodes CASSFGLAKFSYNEQFF.

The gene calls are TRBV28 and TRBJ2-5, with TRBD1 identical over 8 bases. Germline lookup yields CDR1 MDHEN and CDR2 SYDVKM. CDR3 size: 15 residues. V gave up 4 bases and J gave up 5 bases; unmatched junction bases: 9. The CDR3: CASSSPGGEGETQYF. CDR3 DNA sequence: TGTGCCAGCAGTTCCCCAGGGGGCGAAGGGGAGACCCAGTACTTC.

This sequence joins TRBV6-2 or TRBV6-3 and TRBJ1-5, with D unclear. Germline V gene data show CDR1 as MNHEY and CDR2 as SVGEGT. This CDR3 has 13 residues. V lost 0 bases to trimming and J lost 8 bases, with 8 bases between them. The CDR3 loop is CASSYSFLEPQHF. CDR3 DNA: TGTGCCAGCAGTTACTCGTTTTTAGAGCCCCAGCATTTT.

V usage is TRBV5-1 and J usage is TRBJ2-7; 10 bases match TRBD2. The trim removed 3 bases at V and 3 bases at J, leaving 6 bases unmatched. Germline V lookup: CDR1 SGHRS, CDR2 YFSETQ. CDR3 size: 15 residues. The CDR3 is CASSSRTSGDYEQYF. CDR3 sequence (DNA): TGCGCCAGCAGCTCCAGGACTAGCGGAGACTACGAGCAGTACTTC.

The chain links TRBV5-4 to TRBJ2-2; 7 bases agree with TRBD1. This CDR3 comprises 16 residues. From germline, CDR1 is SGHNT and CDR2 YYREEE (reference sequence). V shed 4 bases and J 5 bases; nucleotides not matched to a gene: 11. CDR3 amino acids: CASSNTRDRATGELFF. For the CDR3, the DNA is TGTGCCAGCAGCAACACACGGGACAGAGCAACCGGGGAGCTGTTTTTT.

The CDR3 reads CSVASYSGNTIYF. Here the CDR3 DNA reads TGCAGCGTTGCGTCCTACTCTGGAAACACCATATATTTT. The chain is built from TRBV29-1 and TRBJ1-3; D unclear. Looked up from germline, CDR1 is SQVTM and CDR2 is ANQGSEA. Trimming removed 4 bases at V and 0 bases at J, with 7 bases between. There are 13 residues in the CDR3. Combining the CDR3 with reference TRBV29-1 and TRBJ1-3 gives the whole variable domain SAVISQKPSRDICQRGTSLTIQCQVDSQVTMMFWYRQQPGQSLTLIATANQGSEATYESGFVIDKFPISRPNLTFSTLTVSNMSPEDSSIYLCSVASYSGNTIYFGEGSWLTVV.

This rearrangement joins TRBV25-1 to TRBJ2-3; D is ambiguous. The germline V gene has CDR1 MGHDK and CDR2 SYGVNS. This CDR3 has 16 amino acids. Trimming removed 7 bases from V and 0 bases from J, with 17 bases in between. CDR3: CASTPRGGASTDTQYF. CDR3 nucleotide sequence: TGTGCCAGCACCCCCAGAGGCGGTGCGAGCACAGATACGCAGTATTTT.

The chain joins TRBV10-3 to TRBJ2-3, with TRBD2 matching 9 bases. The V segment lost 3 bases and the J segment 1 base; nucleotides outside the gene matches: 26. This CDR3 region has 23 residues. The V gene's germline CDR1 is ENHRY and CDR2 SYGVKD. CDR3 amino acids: CAISDDTSSYVGIAGAGTDTQYF. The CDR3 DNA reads TGTGCCATCAGTGATGATACCTCGTCCTACGTAGGAATAGCGGGAGCGGGCACAGATACGCAGTATTTT.

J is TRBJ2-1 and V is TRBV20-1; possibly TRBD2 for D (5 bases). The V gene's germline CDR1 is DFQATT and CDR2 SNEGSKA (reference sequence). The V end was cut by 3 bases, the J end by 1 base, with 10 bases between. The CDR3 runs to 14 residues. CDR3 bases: TGCAGTGCTAGTAGCGTAAATTCCTACAATGAGCAGTTCTTC. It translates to CSASSVNSYNEQFF.

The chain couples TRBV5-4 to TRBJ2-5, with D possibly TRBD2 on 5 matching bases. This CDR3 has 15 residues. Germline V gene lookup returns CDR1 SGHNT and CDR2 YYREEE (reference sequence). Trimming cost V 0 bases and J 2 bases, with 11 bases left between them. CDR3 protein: CASSLARGDQETQYF. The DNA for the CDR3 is TGTGCCAGCAGCTTGGCCCGGGGAGATCAAGAGACCCAGTACTTC.

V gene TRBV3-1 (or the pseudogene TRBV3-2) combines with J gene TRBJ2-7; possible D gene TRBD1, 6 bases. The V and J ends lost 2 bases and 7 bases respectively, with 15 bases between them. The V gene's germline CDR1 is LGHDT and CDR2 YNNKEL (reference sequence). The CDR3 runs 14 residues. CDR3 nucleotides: TGTGCCAGCAGCCAATGGGGGCTGGATGGAGAGCAGTACTTC. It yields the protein CASSQWGLDGEQYF.

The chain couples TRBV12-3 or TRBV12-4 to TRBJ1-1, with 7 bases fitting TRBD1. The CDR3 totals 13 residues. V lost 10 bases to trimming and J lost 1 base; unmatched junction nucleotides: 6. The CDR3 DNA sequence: TGTGCCACTCAGACAGGGACGAACACTGAAGCTTTCTTT. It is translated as CATQTGTNTEAFF.